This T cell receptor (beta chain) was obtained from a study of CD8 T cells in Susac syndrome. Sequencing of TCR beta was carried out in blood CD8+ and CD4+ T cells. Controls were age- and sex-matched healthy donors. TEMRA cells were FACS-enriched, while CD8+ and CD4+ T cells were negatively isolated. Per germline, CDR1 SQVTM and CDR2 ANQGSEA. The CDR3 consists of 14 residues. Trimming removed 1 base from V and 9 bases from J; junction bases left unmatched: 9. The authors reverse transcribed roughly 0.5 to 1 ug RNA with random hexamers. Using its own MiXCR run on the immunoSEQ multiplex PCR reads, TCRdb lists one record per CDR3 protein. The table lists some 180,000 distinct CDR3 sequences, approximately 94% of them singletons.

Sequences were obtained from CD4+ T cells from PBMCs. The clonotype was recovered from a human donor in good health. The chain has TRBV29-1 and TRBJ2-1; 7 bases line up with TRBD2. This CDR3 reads CSVEAGGRDGEQFF. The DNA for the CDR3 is TGCAGCGTTGAAGCGGGAGGCCGTGATGGTGAGCAGTTCTTC.